This is a list of T cell receptor beta chains from one sample in a study of long-term antiretroviral therapy in people with HIV. Assay: immunoSEQ multiplex PCR; the TCRdb copy retains only in-frame clones and omits some. The table shows about 25,000 clones, with 80% to 90% occurring only once. This material consisted of unsorted PBMCs, taken about 4.3 years after starting antiretroviral therapy. The receptors originated from a man between 25 and 39 years old with HIV. The CDR3 runs from the conserved cysteine through the conserved F or W. Each record gives: clone size, J gene, D gene, V gene, CDR3 DNA, CDR3 protein. The D gene is left open where the match is weak. Part of the rows lack a size; the others show once, few, many or a class for expanded clones.

>NA|TRBJ1-6|NA|TRBV5-1
TGCGCCAGCAGCTTGGCAGTAGACAGGACCTATAATTCACCCCTCCACTTT
CASSLAVDRTYNSPLHF
>NA|TRBJ2-7|TRBD2|TRBV2
TGTGCCAGCAGTGAAGATGCGGGGGACGAGCAGTACTTC
CASSEDAGDEQYF
>NA|TRBJ2-1|TRBD2|TRBV15
TGTGCCACCAGAAAAGGTCCCCTAGCGGGACCCTACAATGAGCAGTTCTTC
CATRKGPLAGPYNEQFF
>NA|TRBJ1-5|NA|TRBV4-3
TGCGCCAGCAGCCAAGGGGATAAGATGCATTTT
CASSQGDKMHF
>NA|TRBJ2-1|NA|TRBV4-2
TGTGCCAGCAGCCAAGATAGGAGCTCCTACAATGAGCAGTTCTTC
CASSQDRSSYNEQFF
>NA|TRBJ2-2|TRBD1|TRBV5-1
TGCGCCAGCAGCCGGGACAGTCCCACCGGGGAGCTGTTTTTT
CASSRDSPTGELFF
>NA|TRBJ1-1|NA|TRBV19
TGTGCCAGTAGTCCCGCGGAGAACACTGAAGCTTTCTTT
CASSPAENTEAFF
>NA|TRBJ1-3|NA|TRBV5-1
TGCGCCAGCAGCCTGGACACAACCTCTGGAAACACCATATATTTT
CASSLDTTSGNTIYF
>few|TRBJ2-5|NA|TRBV5-1
TGCGCCAGCAGCTTGAAGGAGACCCAGTACTTC
CASSLKETQYF
>NA|TRBJ2-3|TRBD1|TRBV10-3
TGTGCCACCGACAGGGGGGGCAGGGAAGATACGCAGTATTTT
CATDRGGREDTQYF
>NA|TRBJ1-1|NA|TRBV7-9
TGTGCCAGCAGCTTACCAATCCAGGCAGCTGAAGCTTTCTTT
CASSLPIQAAEAFF
>NA|TRBJ2-6|NA|TRBV7-9
TGTGCCAGCAGCCTCCAGGGTGCTGGGGCCAACGTCCTGACTTTC
CASSLQGAGANVLTF
>NA|TRBJ1-4|NA|TRBV7-9
TGTGCCAGCAGTCAGACGGTGGAGTCTAATGAAAAACTGTTTTTT
CASSQTVESNEKLFF
>once|TRBJ2-7|NA|TRBV7-8
TGTGCCAGCAGCGCCCCCCCTCGACGTGGCGAGCAGTACTTC
CASSAPPRRGEQYF
>few|TRBJ1-3|NA|TRBV11-2
TGTGCCAGCAGCTTAGATCTGCGGGGCCTTCGCTCTGGAAACACCATATATTTT
CASSLDLRGLRSGNTIYF
>NA|TRBJ1-1|NA|TRBV19
TGTGCCAGTAGTATGTCAGTTTTGAACACTGAAGCTTTCTTT
CASSMSVLNTEAFF